The 8 T cell receptor beta chains below were found in one sample sequenced in a study of blood T cell repertoires in COVID-19. Only in-frame clones appear in the TCRdb table, and some are missing; sequencing was by immunoSEQ multiplex PCR. The sample shows about 100,000 clones, around nine tenths of them seen only once. Sequencing was carried out using peripheral blood. The source of these receptors is a man between 50 and 59 years old with acute or convalescent COVID-19.

V is TRBV5-8 and J is TRBJ2-1, with D perhaps TRBD2 (7 bases). CDR1 is SGHTS and CDR2 is YDEGEE in the germline V gene. The CDR3 is made up of 15 amino acids. Trimming took off 4 bases at V and 5 bases at J, with 16 bases between the two ends. CDR3 protein: CASSRGGREHNEQFF. CDR3 DNA: TGTGCCAGCAGCCGTGGGGGGCGGGAGCACAATGAGCAGTTCTTC.

The chain carries TRBV29-1 and TRBJ1-2, with TRBD1 matching 7 bases. J lost 5 bases, V lost 8 bases, and 8 bases had no gene match. The CDR3 runs to 12 residues. In germline, CDR1 is SQVTM, CDR2 ANQGSEA. CDR3 coding DNA: TGCAGCCACGGACAGGTTGGGTATGGCTACACCTTC. Protein product: CSHGQVGYGYTF.

The V call is TRBV6-5, the J call TRBJ1-5; D call uncertain. This CDR3 comprises 13 residues. V gave up 7 bases and J gave up 6 bases, with 13 bases separating them. CDR1 is MNHEY, CDR2 SVGAGI, per germline. CDR3 sequence: CASTERGPQPQHF. The CDR3 bases are TGTGCCAGCACCGAACGGGGTCCTCAGCCCCAGCATTTT.

This clone has just one count. V and J are TRBV29-1 and TRBJ1-2, with TRBD1 matching 9 bases. Germline trimming cut 6 bases from V and 3 bases from J; bases unmatched to any gene: 11. Germline V gene data show CDR1 as SQVTM and CDR2 as ANQGSEA. The CDR3 sequence is 15 residues long. CDR3 sequence: CSVSPDRGGYYGYTF. The CDR3 bases are TGCAGCGTCTCTCCGGACAGGGGAGGATACTATGGCTACACCTTC.

This clone was seen a single time. The chain uses TRBV7-6 and TRBJ1-2, with a tentative D call TRBD1 (6 bases). The CDR3 is 16 amino acids. With 5 bases removed from V and 1 base from J, the gap between germline ends came to 17 bases. The germline CDR1 and CDR2 sequences are SGHVS and FNYEAQ. The CDR3 bases are TGTGCCAGCAGCCTTACCCCAGGGGCAGATAACTATGGCTACACCTTC. Its translation: CASSLTPGADNYGYTF.

The chain carries TRBV5-4 and TRBJ2-1; 9 nucleotides line up with TRBD2. The CDR3 is made up of 17 amino acids. The trim removed 4 bases at V and 7 bases at J, leaving 15 bases unmatched. Germline V CDR1 and CDR2: SGHNT, YYREEE (reference sequence). The DNA for the CDR3 is TGTGCCAGCAGCCCGACCAGCGGGAGGTCCGGCCGGAATGAGCAGTTCTTC. This translates into CASSPTSGRSGRNEQFF.

This clone was picked up one time. J is TRBJ1-1 and V is TRBV4-1; D call uncertain. The ends were cut back, 2 bases at V and 4 bases at J, with 14 bases in the middle. Germline V CDR1 and CDR2: MGHRA, YSYEKL. This CDR3 spans 15 amino acids. The CDR3 sequence is CASSQPLEPGTEAFF. Here the CDR3 DNA reads TGCGCCAGCAGCCAACCACTGGAGCCGGGCACTGAAGCTTTCTTT.

J is TRBJ1-1 and V is TRBV25-1, with D possibly TRBD1 on 5 matching bases. Trimming cost V 2 bases and J 5 bases, with 9 bases left between them. The CDR3 loop spans 13 amino acids. Germline V gene lookup returns CDR1 MGHDK and CDR2 SYGVNS. The CDR3 nucleotides read TGTGCCAGCAGTGAAGTCAGGGAAACTGAAGCTTTCTTT. Its translation: CASSEVRETEAFF.